This is a list of T cell receptor beta chains from one sample in a study of tumor and adjacent non-tumor tissue in lung cancer. MiXCR, run by TCRdb on the multiplex PCR reads, gives a single entry per CDR3 protein. The sample carries 55,000 to 70,000 distinct CDR3 sequences, just under 60% recorded once. The specimen was lung tumor tissue. The origin of the receptors is a man between 50 and 59 years old with non-small cell lung cancer. Both conserved end residues are part of each CDR3. A D gene is named only where the DNA matches it firmly. Size is stated for part of the rows, as once, few or many counts, or as a class when the clone is expanded.

NA,NA,TRBV12-3/TRBV12-4,14,TRBJ2-5,TGTGCCAGCAGTGAGGCAGACATGCAAGAGACCCTGTACTTC,CASSEADMQETLYF
NA,NA,TRBV11-1,15,TRBJ2-1,TGTGCCAGCAGCTTGGACGGAGAGGACCACAATGAGCAGTTCTTC,CASSLDGEDHNEQFF
NA,NA,TRBV11-2,12,TRBJ1-1,TGTGCCAGCAACTTCTTCGGTCCTGAAGCTTTCTTT,CASNFFGPEAFF
TRBD1,NA,TRBV2,18,TRBJ1-3,TGTGCCAGCAGTGAAGAGGGGGTACAGGGGTCCTCTGGAAACACCATATATTTT,CASSEEGVQGSSGNTIYF
NA,NA,TRBV14,14,TRBJ2-2,TGTGCCAGCAGCCAAGTGGTTCTGACCGGGAAGCTGTTTTTT,CASSQVVLTGKLFF
NA,NA,TRBV12-3/TRBV12-4,14,TRBJ2-4,TGTGCCATCAGTGTTAACGGGGCCAAAAACATTCAGTACTTC,CAISVNGAKNIQYF
TRBD1,NA,TRBV12-3/TRBV12-4,14,TRBJ1-1,TGTGCCAGCAGTTTGCGGACAGGGACCACTGAAGCTTTCTTT,CASSLRTGTTEAFF
NA,medium-sized,TRBV11-2,15,TRBJ1-2,TGTGCCAGCACCCTGGCCCGGCAGGGGCCCTATGGCTACACCTTC,CASTLARQGPYGYTF
TRBD2,NA,TRBV14,18,TRBJ2-7,TGTGCCAGCAGCCAAGCTCCAGGTAGCGGGAATGTCCCCTACGAGCAGTACTTC,CASSQAPGSGNVPYEQYF
NA,many,TRBV4-1,13,TRBJ2-1,TGCGCCAGCAGCCAAGACGGGGGCGATGAGCAGTTCTTC,CASSQDGGDEQFF
TRBD2,NA,TRBV29-1,11,TRBJ2-5,TGCAGCGTTGAGGGACTAGAGGCCCAGTACTTC,CSVEGLEAQYF
TRBD1,many,TRBV6-2/TRBV6-3,14,TRBJ2-3,TGTGCCAGCAGGGATCCGGGACAGGAAGATACGCAGTATTTT,CASRDPGQEDTQYF
TRBD2,NA,TRBV11-3,17,TRBJ2-3,TGTGCCAGCAGCTTGGGGATTAGCGGGGGGGCAGCAGATACCCAGTATTTT,CASSLGISGGAADTQYF
NA,many,TRBV20-1,14,TRBJ1-5,TGCAGTGCTAGAATGGGGGCTGGGAATCAGCCCCAGCATTTT,CSARMGAGNQPQHF
NA,NA,TRBV6-6,12,TRBJ2-5,TGTGTCAGCAATGGGGGGCTAGAGACCCAGTACTTC,CVSNGGLETQYF
TRBD1,many,TRBV5-5,14,TRBJ1-1,TGTGCCAGCAGCCAGGGACAGGGGGTAAGTGGAGCTTTCTTT,CASSQGQGVSGAFF
TRBD1,NA,TRBV20-1,16,TRBJ1-5,TGCAGTGCTAGAGAACCCGGGACAGGGAGCAATCAGGCCCAGCATTTT,CSAREPGTGSNQAQHF
TRBD1,many,TRBV6-6,15,TRBJ1-4,TGTGCCAGCAGTTACCCACAGGGGGCGGATGAAAAACTGTTTTTT,CASSYPQGADEKLFF
NA,few,TRBV28,15,TRBJ2-5,TGTGCCAGCCGTTCGCCGGGAGCGGATCAAGAGACCCAGTACTTC,CASRSPGADQETQYF
TRBD2,many,TRBV29-1,15,TRBJ2-1,TGCAGCGTTGAATCGGGGACTAGCGGGAAAAATGAGCAGTTCTTC,CSVESGTSGKNEQFF
NA,many,TRBV4-1,15,TRBJ2-7,TGCGCCAGCAGCCAAGATCGGGGCGGAGCCTACGAGCAGTACTTC,CASSQDRGGAYEQYF
NA,NA,TRBV20-1,14,TRBJ2-3,TGCAGTACTGCACCGGGACAAGGGGCTAATACGCAGTATTTT,CSTAPGQGANTQYF
TRBD2,NA,TRBV11-3,15,TRBJ2-3,TGTGCCAACAGCGCCGGGTCTAGCGGCACATATACGCAGTATTTT,CANSAGSSGTYTQYF
TRBD2,NA,TRBV29-1,12,TRBJ2-7,TGCAGCGGGTTAGCGGGCCCCTACGGGCAGTACTTC,CSGLAGPYGQYF
NA,few,TRBV5-1,14,TRBJ1-5,TGCGCCAGCAGCTCCCGACCGAAGGGACGGCCCCAGCATTTT,CASSSRPKGRPQHF
NA,NA,TRBV13,16,TRBJ2-7,TGTGCCAGCAGCTTAGCCGGACAGTTCCTGTCGGACGAGCAGTACTTC,CASSLAGQFLSDEQYF
TRBD1,many,TRBV4-2,14,TRBJ1-1,TGTGCCAGCAGCCAAGAAAACAGGGGCACTGAAGCTTTCTTT,CASSQENRGTEAFF
TRBD1,once,TRBV23-1,17,TRBJ1-2,TGCGCCAGCAGTCAACCACCTGGGACAGGGGGCATAAATGGCTACAGCTTC,CASSQPPGTGGINGYSF
TRBD1,NA,TRBV20-1,12,TRBJ2-3,TGCAGTGCTTCGACAGGGACAGATACGCAGTATTTT,CSASTGTDTQYF
NA,many,TRBV6-1,14,TRBJ1-2,TGTGCCAGCAGTGAAGCCAGGGTGGGGTATGGCTACACCTTC,CASSEARVGYGYTF
NA,NA,TRBV29-1,12,TRBJ2-3,TGCAGCGTCGTTTCGGGGAATCAGCCCCAGTATTTT,CSVVSGNQPQYF
NA,few,TRBV20-1,14,TRBJ2-2,TGCAGTGCTAGATCCGCCCAGAACACCGGGGAGCTGTTTTTT,CSARSAQNTGELFF
TRBD2,NA,TRBV7-8,16,TRBJ2-7,TGTTATAGCAGCCGATCCACCGGGACTAGTTTCAACGAGCAGTACTTC,CYSSRSTGTSFNEQYF
NA,NA,TRBV4-1,18,TRBJ2-3,TGCGCCAGCAGCCAAGTTACTGGCTTCGCGTGTGGCGCAGATACGCAGTATTTT,CASSQVTGFACGADTQYF
NA,NA,TRBV4-1,13,TRBJ1-5,TGCGCCAGCAGCCAGAGCGGCAATCAGCCCCAGCATTTT,CASSQSGNQPQHF
NA,NA,TRBV4-1,15,TRBJ2-1,TGCGCCAACAGCCAACTGTCACTCTCCTACAATGAGCAGTTATTC,CANSQLSLSYNEQLF
NA,medium-sized,TRBV5-6,13,TRBJ2-3,TGTGCCAGCAGTTCGAAGCAAGCAGATACGCAGTATTTT,CASSSKQADTQYF
TRBD1,NA,TRBV7-8,15,TRBJ1-4,TGTGCCAGCAGCTTAATCGCAGGGGGATGGGAAAAACTGTTTTTT,CASSLIAGGWEKLFF
TRBD1,NA,TRBV10-3,14,TRBJ1-2,TGTGCCATCAAGCCGGGACAGGGGACCTATGGTTACACCTTC,CAIKPGQGTYGYTF
NA,medium-sized,TRBV5-4,15,TRBJ2-1,TGTGCCAGCAGCTTGGGGGCCCGCTCCTACAATGAGCAGTTCTTC,CASSLGARSYNEQFF
TRBD1,few,TRBV20-1,15,TRBJ2-7,TGCAGTGCTACGCTCCCCGGGACAGGCACCTACGAGCAGTACTTC,CSATLPGTGTYEQYF
NA,few,TRBV6-1,15,TRBJ1-5,TGTGTCAGCACTGCCGGTCCGGGGGGCGGATGGCCCCAGCATTTT,CVSTAGPGGGWPQHF
NA,NA,TRBV24-1,14,TRBJ2-3,TGTGCCACCAGTGATTCCGGGGGCACAGATACGCGATATTTT,CATSDSGGTDTRYF
NA,few,TRBV12-3/TRBV12-4,15,TRBJ2-7,TGTGCCAGCAGATCTAACATCAATACCCTCTACGAGCAGTACTTC,CASRSNINTLYEQYF
NA,few,TRBV2,11,TRBJ2-1,TGTGCCAGCAGTAGGAGTCATGAGCAGTTCTTC,CASSRSHEQFF